The subject of this entry is one T cell receptor (beta chain). Its antigen is currently unknown. The sample comes from a study of CD8 T cells in ankylosing spondylitis. Overall study results and limits: A subset of motif variants has previously been described in the synovial fluid and blood of reactive arthritis. What seemed typical of ankylosing spondylitis blood was a TCR beta motif built from several highly homologous variants. Peripheral blood samples showed relatively rare disease-linked clones, and these clones were CD8+.

Quantitative barcoded 5'-RACE was used to prepare TCR beta libraries. TCRdb re-called the 5' RACE reads with MiXCR, one entry per CDR3 protein. The sample carries over 700,000 distinct CDR3 sequences, around 20% recorded once. The CDR3 spans 16 residues. With 1 base removed from V and 4 bases from J, the gap between germline ends came to 13 bases. Sequences were obtained from blood, either unsorted or a sorted T cell fraction (not recorded which). The J gene is TRBJ2-2, the V gene TRBV12-3 or TRBV12-4, with D possibly called TRBD1 or TRBD2 (5 bases each). This clonotype was obtained from a male donor with ankylosing spondylitis. This chain's CDR3 is CASSLDRAGTTGELFF. CDR3 sequence (DNA): TGTGCCAGCAGTTTAGACCGAGCAGGGACCACCGGGGAGCTGTTTTTT.